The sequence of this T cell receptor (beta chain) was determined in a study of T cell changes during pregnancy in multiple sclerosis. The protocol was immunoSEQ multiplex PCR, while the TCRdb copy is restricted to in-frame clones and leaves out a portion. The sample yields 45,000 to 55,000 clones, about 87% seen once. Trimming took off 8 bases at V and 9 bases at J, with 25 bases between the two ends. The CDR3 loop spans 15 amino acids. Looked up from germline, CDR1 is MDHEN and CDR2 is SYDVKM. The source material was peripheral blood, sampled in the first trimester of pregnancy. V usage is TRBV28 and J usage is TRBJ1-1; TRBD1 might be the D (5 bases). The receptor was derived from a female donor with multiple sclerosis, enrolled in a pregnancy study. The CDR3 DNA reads TGTGCCAGCCGGGGGGAGGGAAGGGAAGAAGGGCAAGCTTTCTTT. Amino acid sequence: CASRGEGREEGQAFF.